The 2 T cell receptor beta chains in this list originate from one sample, sequenced in a study of T cell repertoires in cytomegalovirus infection (dated by TCRdb to 2018 to 2020). The sample was run on an Illumina HiSeq 1500. The public reads were run again by TCRdb, first through fastp at Q25 and then through MiXCR, and only productive beta chains were kept. Rows are combined by CDR3 protein, so each entry shows the most common genes and DNA. The table for this sample lists roughly 600,000 distinct CDR3 sequences; approximately 24% of them were counted only once. Around 7.6% of the sample lies in the top ten. Sequencing was done on a sample of CD8+ T cells from PBMCs. These receptors were obtained from a human donor in good health (CMV status not recorded). Some clones in this sample may be carry-over from other donors' samples.

The J gene is TRBJ2-1, the V gene TRBV28, with 10 bases matching TRBD1. V gave up 6 bases and J gave up 4 bases; unmatched junction bases: 9. Germline CDR1 reads MDHEN; CDR2 reads SYDVKM. The CDR3 runs 16 residues. The CDR3 DNA follows: TGTGCCAGCAGCCCAACGGACAGGGGGTTATACAATGAGCAGTTCTTC. It codes for CASSPTDRGLYNEQFF.

This clonotype has at least ten counts. The chain recombines TRBV7-2 with TRBJ2-5; 13 positions match TRBD2. V shed 8 bases, J shed 5 bases, and the junction held 14 bases outside the gene matches. Germline lookup yields CDR1 SGHTA and CDR2 FQGNSA. CDR3 length equals 17 residues. Here the CDR3 reads CASLSTGTSGAEETQYF. The CDR3 DNA follows: TGTGCCAGCCTCTCCACCGGGACTAGCGGGGCCGAGGAGACCCAGTACTTC.